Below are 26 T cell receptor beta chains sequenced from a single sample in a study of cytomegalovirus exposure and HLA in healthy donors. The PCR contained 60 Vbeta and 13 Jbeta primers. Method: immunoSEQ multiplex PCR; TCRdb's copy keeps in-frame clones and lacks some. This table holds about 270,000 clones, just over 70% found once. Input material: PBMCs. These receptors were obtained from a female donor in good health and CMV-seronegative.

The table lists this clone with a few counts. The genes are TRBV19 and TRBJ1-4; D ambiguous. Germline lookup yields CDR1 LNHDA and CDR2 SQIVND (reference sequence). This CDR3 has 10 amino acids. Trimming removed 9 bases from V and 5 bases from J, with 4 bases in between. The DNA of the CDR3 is TGTGCCAGCCCGAATGAAAAACTGTTTTTT. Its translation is CASPNEKLFF. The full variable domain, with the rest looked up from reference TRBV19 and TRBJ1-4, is DGGITQSPKYLFRKEGQNVTLSCEQNLNHDAMYWYRQDPGQGLRLIYYSQIVNDFQKGDIAEGYSVSREKKESFPLTVTSAQKNPTAFYLCASPNEKLFFGSGTQLSVL.

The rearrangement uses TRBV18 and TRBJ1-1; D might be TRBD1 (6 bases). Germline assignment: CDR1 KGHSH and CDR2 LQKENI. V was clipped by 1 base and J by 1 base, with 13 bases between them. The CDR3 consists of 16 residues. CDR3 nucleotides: TGTGCCAGCTCACCACACCCAGGGGCCCCGAACACTGAAGCTTTCTTT. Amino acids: CASSPHPGAPNTEAFF.

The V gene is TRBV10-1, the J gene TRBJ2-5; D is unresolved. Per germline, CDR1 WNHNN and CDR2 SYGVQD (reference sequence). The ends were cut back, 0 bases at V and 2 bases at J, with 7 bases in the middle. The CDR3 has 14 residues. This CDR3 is CASSESLGQETQYF. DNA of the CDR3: TGCGCCAGCAGTGAGTCTCTCGGGCAAGAGACCCAGTACTTC.

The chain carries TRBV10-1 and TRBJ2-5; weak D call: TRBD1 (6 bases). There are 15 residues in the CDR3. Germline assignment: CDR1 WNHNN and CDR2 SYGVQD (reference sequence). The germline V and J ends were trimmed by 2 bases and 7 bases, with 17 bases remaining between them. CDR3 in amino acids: CASSEPGQTPGTQYF. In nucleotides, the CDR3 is TGCGCCAGCAGTGAGCCGGGACAAACGCCAGGGACCCAGTACTTC.

CDR3 coding DNA: TGTGCCAGCAGTGCCCCAGGGGAAGCCAAAAACATTCAGTACTTC. Translation gives CASSAPGEAKNIQYF. The chain links TRBV2 to TRBJ2-4, with D possibly TRBD1 on 6 matching bases. The CDR3 extends over 15 amino acids. Between the trimmed V and J ends, which lost 4 bases and 0 bases, there was a span of 10 bases. Germline loops: CDR1 SNHLY, CDR2 FYNNEI.

The CDR3 sequence: CASTPRDGEQFF. The CDR3 DNA is TGTGCCAGCACCCCGAGGGATGGTGAGCAGTTCTTC. The chain couples TRBV7-9 to TRBJ2-1; D possibly corresponds to TRBD2 (5 bases). CDR3 size: 12 residues. The germline V and J ends were trimmed by 7 bases and 9 bases, with 13 bases remaining between them. Per germline, CDR1 SEHNR and CDR2 FQNEAQ (reference sequence).

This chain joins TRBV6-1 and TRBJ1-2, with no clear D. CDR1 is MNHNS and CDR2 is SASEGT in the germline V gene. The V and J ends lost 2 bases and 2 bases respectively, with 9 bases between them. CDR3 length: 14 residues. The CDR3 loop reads CASSERQRNYGYTF. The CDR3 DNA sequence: TGTGCCAGCAGTGAACGTCAGAGGAACTATGGCTACACCTTC.

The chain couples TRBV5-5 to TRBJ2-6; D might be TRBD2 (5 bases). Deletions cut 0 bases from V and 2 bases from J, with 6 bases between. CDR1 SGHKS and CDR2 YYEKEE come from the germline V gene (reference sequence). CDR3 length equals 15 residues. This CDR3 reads CASSLAGTGANVLTF. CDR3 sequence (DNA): TGTGCCAGCAGCTTGGCCGGGACTGGGGCCAACGTCCTGACTTTC.

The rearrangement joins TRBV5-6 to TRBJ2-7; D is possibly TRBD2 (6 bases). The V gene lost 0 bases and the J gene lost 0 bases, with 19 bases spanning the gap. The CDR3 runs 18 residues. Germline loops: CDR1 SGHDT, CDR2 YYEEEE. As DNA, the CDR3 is TGTGCCAGCAGCTTGGAATTGAGGCGGGCGGGAAGCTCCTACGAGCAGTACTTC. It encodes CASSLELRRAGSSYEQYF.

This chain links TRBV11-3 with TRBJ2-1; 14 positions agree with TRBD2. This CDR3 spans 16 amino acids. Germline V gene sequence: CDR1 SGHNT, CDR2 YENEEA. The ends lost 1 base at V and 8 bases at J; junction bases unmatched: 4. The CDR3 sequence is CASSLVGLAGGYEQFF. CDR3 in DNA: TGTGCCAGCAGCTTAGTAGGACTAGCGGGAGGTTATGAGCAGTTCTTC.

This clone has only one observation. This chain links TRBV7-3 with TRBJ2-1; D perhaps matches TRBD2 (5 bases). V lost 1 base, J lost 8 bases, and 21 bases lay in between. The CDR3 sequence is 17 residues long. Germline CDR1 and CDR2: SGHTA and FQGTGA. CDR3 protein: CASSLMAGGTGMDEQFF. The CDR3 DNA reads TGTGCCAGCAGCTTAATGGCCGGCGGCACGGGAATGGATGAGCAGTTCTTC. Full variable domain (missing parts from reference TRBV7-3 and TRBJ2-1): GAGVSQTPSNKVTEKGKYVELRCDPISGHTALYWYRQSLGQGPEFLIYFQGTGAADDSGLPNDRFFAVRPEGSVSTLKIQRTERGDSAVYLCASSLMAGGTGMDEQFFGPGTRLTVL.

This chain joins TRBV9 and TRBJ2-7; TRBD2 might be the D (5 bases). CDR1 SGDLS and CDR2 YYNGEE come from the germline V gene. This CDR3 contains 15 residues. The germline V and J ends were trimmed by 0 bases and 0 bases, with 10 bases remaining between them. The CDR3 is CASSVEGGYSYEQYF. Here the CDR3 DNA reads TGTGCCAGCAGCGTAGAAGGAGGCTACTCCTACGAGCAGTACTTC.

The chain's CDR3 is CASSESNYGYTF. The DNA for the CDR3 is TGTGCCAGCAGTGAGTCAAACTATGGCTACACCTTC. V is TRBV25-1 and J is TRBJ1-2, with no clear D. The ends were cut back, 3 bases at V and 2 bases at J, with 4 bases in the middle. Germline loops: CDR1 MGHDK, CDR2 SYGVNS. The CDR3 covers 12 residues.

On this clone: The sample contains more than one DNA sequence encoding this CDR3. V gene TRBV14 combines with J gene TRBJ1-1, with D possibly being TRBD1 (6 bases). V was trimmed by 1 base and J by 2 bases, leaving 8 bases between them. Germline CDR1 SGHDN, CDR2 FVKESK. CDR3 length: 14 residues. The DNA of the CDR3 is TGTGCCAGCAGCCAAGGGGGGCGAAACACTGAAGCTTTCTTT. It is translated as CASSQGGRNTEAFF.

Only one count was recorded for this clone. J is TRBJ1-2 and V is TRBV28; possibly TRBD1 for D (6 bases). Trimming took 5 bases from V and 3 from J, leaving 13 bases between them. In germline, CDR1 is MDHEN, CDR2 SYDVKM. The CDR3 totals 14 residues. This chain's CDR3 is CASSGGGADYGYTF. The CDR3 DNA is TGTGCCAGCAGTGGGGGGGGCGCAGACTATGGCTACACCTTC.

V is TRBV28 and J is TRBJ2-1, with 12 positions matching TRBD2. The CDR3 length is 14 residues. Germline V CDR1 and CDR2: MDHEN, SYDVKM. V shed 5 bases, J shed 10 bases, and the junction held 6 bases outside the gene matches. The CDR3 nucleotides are TGTGCCAGCAGTCCCGGACTAGCGGGGACCGAGCAGTTCTTC. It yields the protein CASSPGLAGTEQFF.

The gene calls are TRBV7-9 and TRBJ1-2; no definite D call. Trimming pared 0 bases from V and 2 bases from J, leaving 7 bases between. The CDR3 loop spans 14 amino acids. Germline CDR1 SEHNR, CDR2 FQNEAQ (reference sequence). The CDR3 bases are TGTGCCAGCAGCTTAGCGGCAGTCAACTATGGCTACACCTTC. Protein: CASSLAAVNYGYTF.

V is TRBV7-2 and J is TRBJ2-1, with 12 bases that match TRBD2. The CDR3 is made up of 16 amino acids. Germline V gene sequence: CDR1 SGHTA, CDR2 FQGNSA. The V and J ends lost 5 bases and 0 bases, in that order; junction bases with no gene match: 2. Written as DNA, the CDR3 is TGTGCCAGCAGCCCGACTAGCGGGGGCTCCTACAATGAGCAGTTCTTC. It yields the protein CASSPTSGGSYNEQFF. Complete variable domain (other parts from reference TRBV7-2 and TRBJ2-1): GAGVSQSPSNKVTEKGKDVELRCDPISGHTALYWYRQSLGQGLEFLIYFQGNSAPDKSGLPSDRFSAERTGGSVSTLTIQRTQQEDSAVYLCASSPTSGGSYNEQFFGPGTRLTVL.

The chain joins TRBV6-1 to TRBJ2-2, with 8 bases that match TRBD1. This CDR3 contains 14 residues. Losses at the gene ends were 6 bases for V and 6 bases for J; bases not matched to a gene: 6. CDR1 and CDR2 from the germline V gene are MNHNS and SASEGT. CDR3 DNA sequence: TGTGCCAGCAGGCCAGGGGGCGGGTCCGGGGAGCTGTTTTTT. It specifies CASRPGGGSGELFF.

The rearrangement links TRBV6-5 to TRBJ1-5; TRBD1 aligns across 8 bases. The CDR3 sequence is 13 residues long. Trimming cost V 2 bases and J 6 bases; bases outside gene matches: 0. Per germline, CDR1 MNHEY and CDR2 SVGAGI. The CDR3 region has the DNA TGTGCCAGCAGTTACGACAGGGGTCAGCCCCAGCATTTT. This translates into CASSYDRGQPQHF.

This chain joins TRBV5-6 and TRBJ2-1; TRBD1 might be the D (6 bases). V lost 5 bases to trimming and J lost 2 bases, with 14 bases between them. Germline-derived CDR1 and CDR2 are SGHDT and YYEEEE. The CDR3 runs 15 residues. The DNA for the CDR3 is TGTGCCAGCAGTCCGGACAGAAACCCCTACAATGAGCAGTTCTTC. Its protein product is CASSPDRNPYNEQFF.

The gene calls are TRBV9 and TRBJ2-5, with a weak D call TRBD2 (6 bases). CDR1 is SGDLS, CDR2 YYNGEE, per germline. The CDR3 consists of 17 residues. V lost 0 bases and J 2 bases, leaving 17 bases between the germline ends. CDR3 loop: CASSVAGAHSTQETQYF. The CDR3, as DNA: TGTGCCAGCAGCGTAGCGGGAGCGCATAGTACTCAAGAGACCCAGTACTTC.

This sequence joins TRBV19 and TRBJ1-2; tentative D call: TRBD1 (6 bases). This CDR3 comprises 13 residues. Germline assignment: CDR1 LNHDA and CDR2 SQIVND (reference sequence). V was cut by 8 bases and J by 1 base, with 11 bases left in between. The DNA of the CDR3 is TGTGCCAGTCGACTACAGGGTAACTATGGCTACACCTTC. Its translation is CASRLQGNYGYTF.

As DNA, the CDR3 is TGTGCCAGCAGCTTAGTCGCGGGAGCCACCGGGGAGCTGTTTTTT. Protein sequence: CASSLVAGATGELFF. The chain is built from TRBV7-2 and TRBJ2-2, with 7 positions matching TRBD2. V gave up 1 base and J gave up 4 bases; unmatched junction bases: 3. Germline V CDR1 and CDR2: SGHTA, FQGNSA. The CDR3 length is 15 residues.

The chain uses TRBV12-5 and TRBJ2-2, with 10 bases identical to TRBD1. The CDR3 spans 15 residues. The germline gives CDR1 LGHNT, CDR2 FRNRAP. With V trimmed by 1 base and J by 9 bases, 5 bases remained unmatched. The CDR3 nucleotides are TGTGCTAGTGGTTTGGGACAGGGGGCTCGCCGGGAGCTGTTTTTT. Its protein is CASGLGQGARRELFF.

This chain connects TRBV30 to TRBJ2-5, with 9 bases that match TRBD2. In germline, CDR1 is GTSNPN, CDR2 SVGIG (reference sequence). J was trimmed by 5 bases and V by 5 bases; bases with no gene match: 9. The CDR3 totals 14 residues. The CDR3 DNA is TGTGCCTGGGGTCCCGGGACTAGCCGCGAGACCCAGTACTTC. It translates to CAWGPGTSRETQYF.